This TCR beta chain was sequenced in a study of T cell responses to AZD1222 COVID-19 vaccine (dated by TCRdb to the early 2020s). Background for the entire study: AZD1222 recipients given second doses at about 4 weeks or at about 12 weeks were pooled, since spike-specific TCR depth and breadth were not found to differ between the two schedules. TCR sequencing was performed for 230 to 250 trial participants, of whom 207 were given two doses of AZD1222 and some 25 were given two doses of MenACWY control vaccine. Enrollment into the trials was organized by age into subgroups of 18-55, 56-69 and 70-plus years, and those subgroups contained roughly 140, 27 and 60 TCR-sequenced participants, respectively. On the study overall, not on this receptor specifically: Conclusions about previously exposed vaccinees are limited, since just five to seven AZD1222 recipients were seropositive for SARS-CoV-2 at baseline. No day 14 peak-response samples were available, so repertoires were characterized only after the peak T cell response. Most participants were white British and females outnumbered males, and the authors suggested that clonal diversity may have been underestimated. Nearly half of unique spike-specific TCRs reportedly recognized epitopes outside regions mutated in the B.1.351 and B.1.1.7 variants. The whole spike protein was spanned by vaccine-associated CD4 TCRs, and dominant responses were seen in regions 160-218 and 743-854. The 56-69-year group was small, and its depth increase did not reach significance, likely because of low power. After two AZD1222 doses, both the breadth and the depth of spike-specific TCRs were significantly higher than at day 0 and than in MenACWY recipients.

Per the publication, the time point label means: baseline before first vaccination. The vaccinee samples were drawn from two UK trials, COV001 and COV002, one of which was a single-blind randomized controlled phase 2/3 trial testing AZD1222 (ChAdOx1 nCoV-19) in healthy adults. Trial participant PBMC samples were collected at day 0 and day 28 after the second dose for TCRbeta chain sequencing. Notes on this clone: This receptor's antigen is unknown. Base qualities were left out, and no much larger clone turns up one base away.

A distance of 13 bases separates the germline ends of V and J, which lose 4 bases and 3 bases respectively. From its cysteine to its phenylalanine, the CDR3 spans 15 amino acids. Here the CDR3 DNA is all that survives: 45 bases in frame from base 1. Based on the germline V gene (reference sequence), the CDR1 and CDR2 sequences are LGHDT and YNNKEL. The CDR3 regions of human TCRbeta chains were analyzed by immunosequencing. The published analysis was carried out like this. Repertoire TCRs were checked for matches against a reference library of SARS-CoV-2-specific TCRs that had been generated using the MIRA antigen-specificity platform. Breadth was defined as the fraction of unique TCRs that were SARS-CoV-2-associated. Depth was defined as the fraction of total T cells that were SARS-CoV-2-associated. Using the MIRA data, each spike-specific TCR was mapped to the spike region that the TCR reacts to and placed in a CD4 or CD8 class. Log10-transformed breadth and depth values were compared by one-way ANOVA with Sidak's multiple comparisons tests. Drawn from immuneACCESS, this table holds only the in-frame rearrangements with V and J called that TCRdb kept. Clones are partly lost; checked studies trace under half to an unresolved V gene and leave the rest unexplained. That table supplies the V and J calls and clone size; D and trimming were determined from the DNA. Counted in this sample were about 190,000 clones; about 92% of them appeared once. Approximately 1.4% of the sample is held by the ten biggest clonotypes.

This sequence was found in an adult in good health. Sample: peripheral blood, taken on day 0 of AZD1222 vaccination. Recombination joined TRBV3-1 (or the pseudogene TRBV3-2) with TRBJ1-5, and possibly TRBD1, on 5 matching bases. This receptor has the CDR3 CASSRDGGVNQPQHF. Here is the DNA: TGTGCCAGCAGCCGCGACGGAGGGGTCAATCAGCCCCAGCATTTT.